These 9 T cell receptor beta chains were all obtained from the same sample, sequenced in a study of T cell responses to AZD1222 COVID-19 vaccine. Libraries were prepared by immunoSEQ multiplex PCR; TCRdb keeps only in-frame clonotypes and omits some of them. The data show approximately 90,000 clones, around 91% seen once. The sequenced sample was peripheral blood, obtained on day 0 of AZD1222 vaccination. These receptors were collected from an adult in good health.

The J gene is TRBJ2-7, the V gene TRBV6-5; TRBD1 or TRBD2 may be the D gene (5 bases each). V lost 0 bases to trimming and J lost 4 bases, with 10 bases between them. The CDR3 is 14 residues long. Germline assignment: CDR1 MNHEY and CDR2 SVGAGI. The CDR3: CASSYSRDGYEQYF. The CDR3 DNA sequence: TGTGCCAGCAGTTACTCCCGGGACGGTTACGAGCAGTACTTC.

This chain uses TRBV7-3 with TRBJ2-2; tentative D call: TRBD1 (5 bases). Trimming shortened V by 0 bases and J by 5 bases, and 13 bases separated the two germline ends. The germline V gene encodes CDR1 SGHTA and CDR2 FQGTGA. This CDR3 has 16 amino acids. CDR3 bases: TGTGCCAGCAGCTTAACGGGGCAGGGTTGGACCGGGGAGCTGTTTTTT. It is translated as CASSLTGQGWTGELFF. Together with reference TRBV7-3 and TRBJ2-2, the CDR3 gives the full variable domain: GAGVSQTPSNKVTEKGKYVELRCDPISGHTALYWYRQSLGQGPEFLIYFQGTGAADDSGLPNDRFFAVRPEGSVSTLKIQRTERGDSAVYLCASSLTGQGWTGELFFGEGSRLTVL.

This clone has a single count. The chain joins TRBV19 to TRBJ1-1, with D unclear. CDR1 LNHDA and CDR2 SQIVND come from the germline V gene (reference sequence). CDR3 length: 13 amino acids. The V gene lost 6 bases and the J gene lost 0 bases, with 8 bases spanning the gap. The CDR3 DNA follows: TGTGCCAGTAGGGGATCCATGAACACTGAAGCTTTCTTT. This sequence encodes CASRGSMNTEAFF.

V gene TRBV9 combines with J gene TRBJ2-7; 7 bases agree with TRBD2. CDR3 length equals 15 residues. V was clipped by 4 bases and J by 5 bases; unmatched bases: 12. Germline CDR1 reads SGDLS; CDR2 reads YYNGEE. CDR3 sequence reads: CASSPRPGLPDEQYF. CDR3 DNA sequence: TGTGCCAGCAGCCCCCGACCGGGACTACCGGACGAGCAGTACTTC.

J is TRBJ1-5 and V is TRBV7-9, with D possibly matching TRBD1 (6 bases). V lost 5 bases and J lost 4, with 21 bases in between. Germline-derived CDR1 and CDR2 are SEHNR and FQNEAQ (reference sequence). CDR3 length equals 17 residues. The CDR3 is CASSPGVGSTVNQPQHF. The CDR3 region has the DNA TGTGCCAGCAGCCCAGGGGTTGGGTCGACAGTAAATCAGCCCCAGCATTTT. The whole variable domain, remainder taken from reference TRBV7-9 and TRBJ1-5, is DTGVSQNPRHKITKRGQNVTFRCDPISEHNRLYWYRQTLGQGPEFLTYFQNEAQLEKSRLLSDRFSAERPKGSFSTLEIQRTEQGDSAMYLCASSPGVGSTVNQPQHFGDGTRLSIL.

This chain links TRBV13 with TRBJ2-7; D not certain. The CDR3 is made up of 13 amino acids. Germline assignment: CDR1 PRHDT and CDR2 FYEKMQ (reference sequence). V lost 0 bases, J lost 1 base, and 4 bases lay in between. CDR3 nucleotides: TGTGCCAGCAGCTTAGGCCCGTCCTACGAGCAGTACTTC. It codes for CASSLGPSYEQYF.

This chain connects TRBV3-1 (or the pseudogene TRBV3-2) to TRBJ2-2; D remains ambiguous. CDR1 LGHDT and CDR2 YNNKEL come from the germline V gene (reference sequence). The CDR3 runs 14 residues. Trimming stripped 1 base from V and 1 base from J, with 4 bases between. CDR3 nucleotide sequence: TGTGCCAGCAGCCAAGTTGTGAACACCGGGGAGCTGTTTTTT. Protein sequence: CASSQVVNTGELFF.

The gene calls are TRBV14 and TRBJ1-5; D gene ambiguous. Germline-derived CDR1 and CDR2 are SGHDN and FVKESK. Trimming cost V 2 bases and J 4 bases, with 6 bases left between them. CDR3 length: 13 amino acids. Here the CDR3 reads CASSQQANQPQHF. In DNA form, the CDR3 reads TGTGCCAGCAGCCAACAGGCGAATCAGCCCCAGCATTTT.

This clone showed up just a few times. This rearrangement joins TRBV11-3 to TRBJ2-7; D perhaps matches TRBD1 (6 bases). Trimming shortened V by 5 bases and J by 2 bases, and 10 bases separated the two germline ends. The CDR3 totals 13 residues. Germline V lookup: CDR1 SGHNT, CDR2 YENEEA. The CDR3 DNA reads as TGTGCCAGCAGCCCGGACAGCACCTACGAGCAGTACTTC. It specifies CASSPDSTYEQYF.